Reported below is one T cell receptor (beta chain). Its target is unknown. This sample stems from a study of cytomegalovirus exposure and HLA in healthy donors. V shed 10 bases and J 2 bases; nucleotides not matched to a gene: 10. This CDR3 is built from 15 residues. In germline, CDR1 is LNHDA, CDR2 SQIVND (reference sequence). General study points: When a later analysis compared HLA-associated TCR beta chains with equally common others, the HLA-associated chains turned out to be more clonally expanded and to have lower generation probabilities. Beyond CMV serostatus, there was no information to go on about immune exposure.

Vbeta (60) and Jbeta (13) primers were used in the PCR. Measured with immunoSEQ multiplex PCR; TCRdb has only the in-frame clones, and not every one. Here the sample spans tens of thousands of clones, 60% to 75% being singletons. The chain carries TRBV19 and TRBJ2-3; the match to TRBD2 covers 9 bases. The sequence derives from a woman between 50 and 59 years old in good health and CMV-seronegative. Material: PBMCs. CDR3 residues: CATNAGTSLTDTQYF. The DNA of the CDR3 is TGTGCCACCAACGCCGGGACTAGCCTCACAGATACGCAGTATTTT.